This is a list of T cell receptor beta chains from one sample in a study of OX40 agonist ivuxolimab in advanced cancers. Libraries were prepared by immunoSEQ multiplex PCR; TCRdb keeps only in-frame clonotypes and omits some of them. The data hold roughly 60,000 clones, with 85% observed a single time. The sample consisted of CD4+ or CD8+ T cells sorted from blood, taken in a trial of the OX40 agonist ivuxolimab. The source of these receptors is an adult with an advanced solid tumor such as melanoma, head and neck, liver or kidney cancer. Each CDR3 is given with its conserved first and last residue. A D gene is named only where the DNA matches it firmly. Rows may omit the clone size; those that give it use once, few, many or a size class.

TRBV4-2	NA	NA	13	TRBJ1-2	CASSQDREYGYTF	TGTGCCAGCAGCCAAGACAGGGAGTATGGCTACACCTTC
TRBV2	NA	NA	11	TRBJ1-2	CASSPEYGYTF	TGTGCCAGCAGCCCGGAATATGGCTACACCTTC
TRBV27	NA	TRBD1	14	TRBJ1-3	CASSLTGARDTIYF	TGTGCCAGCAGTCTGACAGGGGCAAGAGACACCATATATTTT
TRBV10-3	NA	TRBD2	14	TRBJ2-3	CAISDRSGGNTQYF	TGTGCCATCAGTGATCGAAGCGGGGGAAATACGCAGTATTTT
TRBV5-5	NA	TRBD1	12	TRBJ1-2	CASSLGQGGYTF	TGTGCCAGCAGCTTGGGACAGGGTGGCTACACCTTC
TRBV7-3	NA	NA	14	TRBJ2-1	CASSQDISYNEQFF	TGTGCCAGCAGCCAAGACATCTCCTACAATGAGCAGTTCTTC
TRBV5-4	NA	TRBD1	15	TRBJ2-5	CASSLAAGGGETQYF	TGTGCCAGCAGCCTAGCCGCAGGGGGCGGGGAGACCCAGTACTTC
TRBV12-2	once	NA	18	TRBJ2-2	CASRLVGLAGANTGELFF	TGTGCAAGTCGCTTAGTAGGACTAGCGGGGGCCAACACCGGGGAGCTGTTTTTT
TRBV5-4	NA	TRBD1	17	TRBJ1-2	CASSLARVGGTNYGYTF	TGTGCCAGCAGCTTGGCCAGGGTAGGGGGCACCAACTATGGCTACACCTTC
TRBV15	NA	NA	14	TRBJ2-7	CATSRGRSSYEQYF	TGTGCCACCAGCAGAGGGAGGAGCTCCTACGAGCAGTACTTC
TRBV7-9	NA	NA	14	TRBJ1-2	CASSLNRAGDGYTF	TGTGCCAGCAGCCTCAACAGGGCCGGCGATGGCTACACCTTC
TRBV2	NA	TRBD2	17	TRBJ2-2	CASSGPPGRTSKEELFF	TGTGCCAGCAGTGGCCCTCCCGGCAGGACTAGCAAAGAGGAGCTGTTTTTT
TRBV19	few	NA	14	TRBJ2-2	CASSIEDGTGELFF	TGTGCCAGTAGTATCGAAGACGGGACCGGGGAGCTGTTTTTT
TRBV18	NA	NA	12	TRBJ1-4	CASSPRDEKLFF	TGTGCCAGCTCACCACGGGATGAAAAACTGTTTTTT
TRBV7-2	NA	TRBD1	15	TRBJ1-1	CASSPGGTGDTEAFF	TGTGCCAGCAGCCCAGGGGGGACAGGGGACACTGAAGCTTTCTTT
TRBV5-4	NA	NA	15	TRBJ2-1	CASSLDPPSYNEQFF	TGTGCCAGCAGCTTGGACCCCCCCTCCTACAATGAGCAGTTCTTC
TRBV28	NA	NA	14	TRBJ1-2	CASTRVGLNYGYTF	TGTGCCAGCACGAGGGTTGGGTTAAACTATGGCTACACCTTC
TRBV19	NA	NA	13	TRBJ2-2	CASTTGPAGELFF	TGTGCCAGTACCACCGGTCCAGCCGGGGAGCTGTTTTTT
TRBV7-2	NA	NA	14	TRBJ1-4	CASSHAATNEKLFF	TGTGCCAGCAGCCACGCTGCAACTAATGAAAAACTGTTTTTT
TRBV7-9	NA	NA	14	TRBJ1-1	CASSLESGNTEAFF	TGTGCCAGCAGCTTAGAAAGTGGGAACACTGAAGCTTTCTTT
TRBV6-6	NA	NA	14	TRBJ2-4	CASSYGLGGNIQYF	TGTGCCAGCAGTTACGGTTTAGGGGGAAACATTCAGTACTTC
TRBV18	NA	TRBD1	13	TRBJ2-1	CASSQDRDNEQFF	TGTGCCAGCTCACAAGACAGGGACAATGAGCAGTTCTTC
TRBV4-1	NA	TRBD2	14	TRBJ2-7	CASRPGLAGDEQYF	TGCGCCAGCAGACCGGGACTAGCGGGAGACGAGCAGTACTTC
TRBV18	NA	NA	16	TRBJ2-2	CASSPPGGFNTGELFF	TGTGCCAGCTCACCACCGGGGGGCTTCAACACCGGGGAGCTGTTTTTT
TRBV6-5	once	NA	13	TRBJ2-6	CASGDPGANVLTF	TGTGCCAGCGGAGACCCCGGGGCCAACGTCCTGACTTTC
TRBV27	NA	TRBD2	19	TRBJ2-1	CASSFRGTSGGNTYNEQFF	TGTGCCAGCAGTTTTCGTGGGACTAGCGGGGGCAATACTTACAATGAGCAGTTCTTC